The rows below give T cell receptor beta chains drawn from one sample of a study of blood T cell repertoires in COVID-19. Repertoires were generated with immunoSEQ multiplex PCR, while TCRdb's copy carries only in-frame clones and drops some. The sample lists more than 45,000 clones, roughly 79% occurring once. The specimen sequenced was peripheral blood. The receptors here all came from a human donor in a cohort sampled during active COVID-19. Each CDR3 is given with its conserved first and last residue. The order of the fields is J gene, V gene, clone size, CDR3 length, D gene, CDR3 protein. A D gene is named only where the DNA matches it firmly. Rows may omit the clone size; those that give it use once, few, many or a size class.

j_gene: TRBJ2-5; v_gene: TRBV3-1/TRBV3-2; abundance: NA; len: 15; d_gene: TRBD2; CDR3aa: CASSQEIGEGETQYF
j_gene: TRBJ1-2; v_gene: TRBV5-4; abundance: NA; len: 14; d_gene: TRBD1; CDR3aa: CASSFSGTGNGYTF
j_gene: TRBJ2-7; v_gene: TRBV6-2/TRBV6-3; abundance: NA; len: 13; d_gene: NA; CDR3aa: CASSYTVPYEQYF
j_gene: TRBJ2-7; v_gene: TRBV6-4; abundance: NA; len: 13; d_gene: NA; CDR3aa: CASSDSRDYEQYF
j_gene: TRBJ1-2; v_gene: TRBV30; abundance: NA; len: 14; d_gene: NA; CDR3aa: CAWSVLAEIYGYTF
j_gene: TRBJ1-1; v_gene: TRBV15; abundance: NA; len: 14; d_gene: NA; CDR3aa: CATRMGGAETEAFF
j_gene: TRBJ1-2; v_gene: TRBV6-4; abundance: few; len: 13; d_gene: TRBD1; CDR3aa: CASSETGRSGYTF
j_gene: TRBJ2-7; v_gene: TRBV7-6; abundance: NA; len: 11; d_gene: NA; CDR3aa: CASRGAHEQYF
j_gene: TRBJ2-1; v_gene: TRBV5-1; abundance: NA; len: 17; d_gene: NA; CDR3aa: CASSLGQLTRSYNEQFF
j_gene: TRBJ1-1; v_gene: TRBV28; abundance: NA; len: 12; d_gene: TRBD1; CDR3aa: CASGTGGTEAFF
j_gene: TRBJ2-6; v_gene: TRBV19; abundance: NA; len: 17; d_gene: NA; CDR3aa: CASTTMGLSSGANVLTF
j_gene: TRBJ1-4; v_gene: TRBV7-9; abundance: NA; len: 18; d_gene: NA; CDR3aa: CASSSGTGKSGLNEKLFF
j_gene: TRBJ1-4; v_gene: TRBV4-3; abundance: NA; len: 17; d_gene: NA; CDR3aa: CASSQDLRAVAGEKLFF
j_gene: TRBJ1-6; v_gene: TRBV7-6; abundance: NA; len: 14; d_gene: TRBD1; CDR3aa: CASSFGQGGSPLHF
j_gene: TRBJ2-7; v_gene: TRBV5-1; abundance: NA; len: 15; d_gene: TRBD2; CDR3aa: CASSRLSGIGAEQYF
j_gene: TRBJ2-3; v_gene: TRBV5-1; abundance: NA; len: 14; d_gene: NA; CDR3aa: CASSFTGWSDTQYF
j_gene: TRBJ2-1; v_gene: TRBV18; abundance: NA; len: 15; d_gene: NA; CDR3aa: CASSPDLLSYNEQFF
j_gene: TRBJ2-1; v_gene: TRBV2; abundance: NA; len: 15; d_gene: NA; CDR3aa: CATPGGNRGGAAQFF
j_gene: TRBJ1-3; v_gene: TRBV7-9; abundance: NA; len: 14; d_gene: NA; CDR3aa: CASSLSGDGNTIYF